The next 32 T cell receptor beta chains were all read from a single sample in a study of radiation and T cells in renal cell carcinoma. The time point here: baseline pretreatment blood. As to treatment: 15 Gy SBRT to primary tumor, nephrectomy 4 weeks later. Data came from immunoSEQ multiplex PCR; TCRdb stores just in-frame clones and leaves some out. This table has tens of thousands of clones, 82% appearing once. This specimen was blood, taken from a patient whose treatment included radiotherapy and nephrectomy. The receptors here all came from a man between 60 and 75 years old with renal cell carcinoma.

The genes are TRBV5-1 and TRBJ2-7; D might be TRBD2 (5 bases). CDR3 length equals 14 residues. Germline V CDR1 and CDR2: SGHRS, YFSETQ. The V end was cut by 4 bases, the J end by 0 bases, with 11 bases between. DNA for the CDR3: TGCGCCAGCAGCCAACGGGGAAACTCCTACGAGCAGTACTTC. This encodes CASSQRGNSYEQYF.

This clone turned up a few times. This chain uses TRBV28 with TRBJ1-1; D is perhaps TRBD1 (6 bases). CDR1 is MDHEN, CDR2 SYDVKM, per germline. The CDR3 has 16 amino acids. Between the trimmed V and J ends, which lost 4 bases and 0 bases, there was a span of 15 bases. The CDR3 nucleotides are TGTGCCAGCAGTTGGGGGCAGGGAGGGATGAACACTGAAGCTTTCTTT. Translated, it gives CASSWGQGGMNTEAFF.

The rearrangement links TRBV4-1 to TRBJ2-2, with D uncertain. The V end was cut by 0 bases, the J end by 3 bases, with 11 bases between. There are 16 residues in the CDR3. Germline values: CDR1 MGHRA, CDR2 YSYEKL. Here the CDR3 reads CASSQEIRVDTGELFF. The CDR3 DNA is TGCGCCAGCAGCCAAGAAATTAGAGTGGACACCGGGGAGCTGTTTTTT.

This chain uses TRBV7-9 with TRBJ2-3, with a weak D call TRBD2 (5 bases). CDR1 is SEHNR and CDR2 is FQNEAQ in the germline V gene (reference sequence). V shed 4 bases and J shed 3 bases, with 20 bases lying between them. The CDR3 consists of 17 residues. CDR3 nucleotides: TGTGCCAGCAGCTCGGGAATTTTGGTCGAGACAACAGATACGCAGTATTTT. Protein: CASSSGILVETTDTQYF.

Here the CDR3 DNA reads TGTGCCATCAGCGAACAGGGGTTATCGCGGGAGCAGTACTTC. Its translation is CAISEQGLSREQYF. V and J are TRBV10-3 and TRBJ2-7; 7 nucleotides line up with TRBD1. V lost 6 bases and J lost 7; bases outside the gene matches: 12. The germline gives CDR1 ENHRY, CDR2 SYGVKD. The CDR3 consists of 14 residues.

The chain recombines TRBV19 with TRBJ2-7, with 7 bases fitting TRBD2. CDR1 is LNHDA, CDR2 SQIVND, per germline (reference sequence). This CDR3 is 13 amino acids long. Trimming removed 4 bases from V and 0 bases from J; junction bases left unmatched: 0. CDR3 residues: CASSRGGSYEQYF. The CDR3 DNA sequence: TGTGCCAGTAGTAGGGGGGGCTCCTACGAGCAGTACTTC.

The V and J genes are TRBV4-3 and TRBJ2-2; no definite D call. The CDR3 spans 13 residues. V gave up 1 base and J gave up 9 bases, with 9 bases separating them. CDR1 and CDR2 (germline): LGHNA, YSLEER. The CDR3 is CASSQVSSRELFF. The CDR3 coding sequence is TGCGCCAGCAGCCAAGTTTCGTCGCGGGAGCTGTTTTTT.

The chain has TRBV5-6 and TRBJ1-1; D is perhaps TRBD1 (6 bases). The germline V gene encodes CDR1 SGHDT and CDR2 YYEEEE. The CDR3 extends over 14 amino acids. V lost 3 bases and J 4 bases, leaving 13 bases between the germline ends. CDR3 loop: CASSSLPGVTEAFF. CDR3 nucleotide sequence: TGTGCCAGCAGCTCCCTCCCAGGGGTCACTGAAGCTTTCTTT.

The chain has TRBV12-5 and TRBJ2-1; TRBD2 matches at 8 bases. Germline V gives CDR1 LGHNT, CDR2 FRNRAP. V was clipped by 6 bases and J by 5 bases; unmatched bases: 9. This CDR3 comprises 15 residues. CDR3 sequence: CASGPAGAADNEQFF. In nucleotides, the CDR3 is TGTGCTAGTGGGCCAGCGGGAGCTGCTGACAATGAGCAGTTCTTC.

The genes are TRBV27 and TRBJ2-7; 10 bases match TRBD2. This CDR3 comprises 13 residues. Germline V gives CDR1 MNHEY, CDR2 SMNVEV (reference sequence). The J segment lost 4 bases and the V segment lost 8 bases, leaving 5 bases of the junction unmatched. DNA of the CDR3: TGTGCCAGCGGCCAGCGGGAGGGTTACGAGCAGTACTTC. This translates into CASGQREGYEQYF.

The chain joins TRBV7-9 to TRBJ1-2; a weak D match, TRBD1 (5 bases). The CDR3 covers 14 residues. CDR1 is SEHNR and CDR2 is FQNEAQ in the germline V gene (reference sequence). The V end lost 0 bases, the J end lost 5 bases, and 10 bases lay between the germline ends. CDR3 region: CASSLASGPYGYTF. CDR3 in DNA: TGTGCCAGCAGCTTAGCGTCGGGACCATATGGCTACACCTTC.

This clone was seen a single time. This chain links TRBV6-7 with TRBJ2-7; D is perhaps TRBD1 or TRBD2 (5 bases each). TRBV6-7 is an ORF, with its function uncertain. This CDR3 has 15 residues. V lost 6 bases to trimming and J lost 0 bases, with 15 bases between them. The CDR3 loop is CASRHLGDHSYEQYF. In DNA, the CDR3 is TGTGCCAGCAGACACCTTGGGGACCACTCCTACGAGCAGTACTTC.

The J gene is TRBJ2-1, the V gene TRBV19, with D uncertain. V lost 0 bases to trimming and J lost 9 bases, with 6 bases between them. There are 12 residues in the CDR3. Germline loops: CDR1 LNHDA, CDR2 SQIVND (reference sequence). The CDR3 loop reads CASSIDLAEQFF. Written as DNA, the CDR3 is TGTGCCAGTAGTATAGATCTCGCTGAGCAGTTCTTC.

The chain combines TRBV2 with TRBJ2-5, with a possible D match to TRBD2 (5 bases). V was shortened by 4 bases and J by 5 bases, with 8 bases between the two germline ends. The CDR3 has 12 residues. Germline-derived CDR1 and CDR2 are SNHLY and FYNNEI. CDR3 protein: CASSGTGETQYF. The CDR3 DNA sequence: TGTGCCAGCAGTGGGACGGGGGAGACCCAGTACTTC.

This clone is a singleton in its sample. The chain couples TRBV10-1 to TRBJ1-1, with TRBD1 as a possible D gene (6 bases). Germline V gene sequence: CDR1 WNHNN, CDR2 SYGVQD (reference sequence). The CDR3 has 16 residues. V lost 4 bases, J lost 0 bases, and 15 bases lay in between. The DNA of the CDR3 is TGCGCCAGCAGTGTCCGCAGGGGAGGCTTGAACACTGAAGCTTTCTTT. This gives the protein CASSVRRGGLNTEAFF.

This sequence joins TRBV10-3 and TRBJ1-3; no definite D call. V was cut by 10 bases and J by 5 bases, with 15 bases left in between. Germline V lookup: CDR1 ENHRY, CDR2 SYGVKD. CDR3 size: 13 residues. CDR3 region: CATPGRVRNTIYF. Here the CDR3 DNA reads TGTGCCACTCCCGGTCGGGTGAGAAACACCATATATTTT.

This sequence joins TRBV5-4 and TRBJ2-3; weak D call: TRBD2 (6 bases). Trimming took off 6 bases at V and 5 bases at J, with 16 bases between the two ends. The V gene's germline CDR1 is SGHNT and CDR2 YYREEE (reference sequence). The CDR3 has 14 amino acids. CDR3 residues: CASTILGGGDTQYF. The CDR3 DNA reads as TGTGCCAGCACCATTCTGGGGGGTGGAGATACGCAGTATTTT. Filled out from reference TRBV5-4 and TRBJ2-3, the complete variable domain reads ETGVTQSPTHLIKTRGQQVTLRCSSQSGHNTVSWYQQALGQGPQFIFQYYREEENGRGNFPPRFSGLQFPNYSSELNVNALELDDSALYLCASTILGGGDTQYFGPGTRLTVL.

The chain combines TRBV6-6 with TRBJ1-2, with a possible D match to TRBD1 (6 bases). CDR3 length equals 14 residues. V was trimmed by 7 bases and J by 0 bases, leaving 12 bases between them. CDR1 is MNHNY and CDR2 is SVGAGI in the germline V gene (reference sequence). CDR3 amino acids: CASTRTEANYGYTF. The CDR3 bases are TGTGCCAGCACCCGGACAGAAGCTAACTATGGCTACACCTTC.

The rearrangement joins TRBV5-1 to TRBJ2-1; D may correspond to TRBD1 or TRBD2 (5 bases each). V was cut by 4 bases and J by 5 bases, with 16 bases left in between. Germline CDR1 is SGHRS and CDR2 is YFSETQ. The CDR3 covers 15 residues. The CDR3 sequence: CASSASWGIHNEQFF. The CDR3 coding sequence is TGCGCCAGCAGCGCCTCCTGGGGGATTCACAATGAGCAGTTCTTC.

This chain uses TRBV18 with TRBJ1-1; D is uncertain. The CDR3 runs 14 residues. Germline values: CDR1 KGHSH, CDR2 LQKENI. The V and J ends lost 4 bases and 3 bases respectively, with 12 bases between them. CDR3 protein: CASSLGRSDTEAFF. CDR3 nucleotides: TGTGCCAGCTCACTAGGTCGGTCGGACACTGAAGCTTTCTTT.

The chain joins TRBV11-2 to TRBJ2-7; 9 nucleotides match TRBD2. The CDR3 totals 15 residues. Germline assignment: CDR1 SGHAT and CDR2 FQNNGV. J was trimmed by 5 bases and V by 5 bases; bases with no gene match: 10. CDR3 loop: CASSPLAGGKHEQYF. The CDR3 nucleotides read TGTGCCAGCAGCCCCCTCGCGGGAGGGAAACACGAGCAGTACTTC.

The chain employs TRBV7-8 and TRBJ2-3; D tentatively fits TRBD1 or TRBD2 (5 bases each). Germline loops: CDR1 SGHVS, CDR2 FQNEAQ. V was clipped by 0 bases and J by 5 bases, with 21 bases between them. The CDR3 is 18 residues long. The CDR3 sequence is CASSLARDQNLPVDTQYF. The CDR3 DNA reads TGTGCCAGCAGCTTAGCGAGGGACCAGAATCTTCCCGTAGATACGCAGTATTTT.

This clone was counted a few times. The CDR3 DNA sequence: TGTGCCAGCAGCTTGGAGGGACAAACCTACGAGCAGTACTTC. Translation gives CASSLEGQTYEQYF. The V and J genes are TRBV5-4 and TRBJ2-7; possible D gene TRBD1, 6 bases. Deletions cut 0 bases from V and 2 bases from J, with 9 bases between. CDR3 length: 14 amino acids. Germline values: CDR1 SGHNT, CDR2 YYREEE (reference sequence).

The chain uses TRBV6-1 and TRBJ1-1; 7 bases agree with TRBD1. CDR3 length: 14 residues. CDR1 and CDR2 (germline): MNHNS, SASEGT. The trim removed 2 bases at V and 4 bases at J, leaving 4 bases unmatched. CDR3 coding DNA: TGTGCCAGCAGTGAATCAGGGGGAACCACTGAAGCTTTCTTT. It yields the protein CASSESGGTTEAFF.

This chain joins TRBV5-1 and TRBJ2-5, with D uncertain. The end of the DNA fits TRBJ2-7 better, so the J call may be wrong. Germline V gene sequence: CDR1 SGHRS, CDR2 YFSETQ. CDR3 length: 14 residues. CDR3 loop: CASSLVGADYEQYF. For the CDR3, the DNA is TGCGCCAGCAGCTTGGTAGGCGCCGACTACGAGCAGTACTTC.

The chain combines TRBV7-9 with TRBJ2-3, with 12 bases that match TRBD2. Trimming took 4 bases from V and 2 from J; bases not matched to a gene: 7. The CDR3 totals 17 residues. Germline loops: CDR1 SEHNR, CDR2 FQNEAQ (reference sequence). The CDR3 region has the DNA TGTGCCAGCAGCTCCAGGACTAGCGGGGCCCTCACAGATACGCAGTATTTT. Its translation is CASSSRTSGALTDTQYF.

J is TRBJ1-2 and V is TRBV15; D is unresolved. Germline V lookup: CDR1 LNHNV, CDR2 YYDKDF (reference sequence). CDR3 size: 14 residues. V lost 0 bases, J lost 4 bases, and 9 bases lay in between. The CDR3 loop reads CATSRDLEGYGYTF. The CDR3 DNA is TGTGCCACCAGCAGAGATTTGGAGGGCTATGGCTACACCTTC.

This rearrangement joins TRBV6-5 to TRBJ1-3, with a possible D match to TRBD1 (5 bases). Germline V gene data show CDR1 as MNHEY and CDR2 as SVGAGI. This CDR3 has 14 residues. V was cut by 6 bases and J by 0 bases, with 9 bases left in between. The CDR3 region is CASRTDSSGNTIYF. The CDR3 DNA reads TGTGCCAGCAGAACCGACAGCTCTGGAAACACCATATATTTT.

The chain joins TRBV7-2 to TRBJ2-5; no clear D. Germline V CDR1 and CDR2: SGHTA, FQGNSA. With 1 base removed from V and 0 bases from J, the gap between germline ends came to 9 bases. The CDR3 is 15 residues long. The CDR3 bases are TGTGCCAGCAGCTTAGTGATGGGATACCAAGAGACCCAGTACTTC. This codes for CASSLVMGYQETQYF. The variable domain in full, with the rest retrieved from reference TRBV7-2 and TRBJ2-5, is GAGVSQSPSNKVTEKGKDVELRCDPISGHTALYWYRQSLGQGLEFLIYFQGNSAPDKSGLPSDRFSAERTGGSVSTLTIQRTQQEDSAVYLCASSLVMGYQETQYFGPGTRLLVL.

This clone was counted a single time. The chain combines TRBV14 with TRBJ2-1; 9 bases fit TRBD2. In germline, CDR1 is SGHDN, CDR2 FVKESK. CDR3 length: 17 residues. Trimming took 2 bases from V and 5 from J; bases not matched to a gene: 10. CDR3 nucleotides: TGTGCCAGCAGCCAATTCATGAGGGCTAGCGGGAACAATGAGCAGTTCTTC. Protein: CASSQFMRASGNNEQFF.

The J gene is TRBJ2-7, the V gene TRBV5-6; D may be TRBD2 (6 bases). From germline, CDR1 is SGHDT and CDR2 YYEEEE. The CDR3 runs to 17 residues. The V end lost 4 bases, the J end lost 6 bases, and 26 bases lay between the germline ends. The CDR3: CASSRVGPGVLALEQYF. CDR3 in DNA: TGTGCCAGCAGCCGGGTGGGGCCGGGAGTCCTCGCCCTCGAGCAGTACTTC.

This clone was seen once. The chain couples TRBV27 to TRBJ2-3; 7 bases are a match to TRBD2. This CDR3 has 15 amino acids. J gave up 1 base and V 7 bases, and 8 bases lay outside the gene matches. CDR1 is MNHEY and CDR2 is SMNVEV in the germline V gene (reference sequence). CDR3: CASNPRAGGTDTQYF. The DNA for the CDR3 is TGTGCCAGCAACCCCCGGGCGGGGGGCACAGATACGCAGTATTTT.